Described below is a single T cell receptor (beta chain) sequence and its context. Its antigen remains unidentified. This sample is drawn from a study of response to subunit inactivated influenza vaccine. Study conclusions and caveats: Authors proposed each seasonal influenza vaccination draws in few new T cells.

Trimming removed 2 bases from V and 1 base from J; junction bases left unmatched: 7. The V gene's germline CDR1 is LGHDT and CDR2 YNNKEL (reference sequence). The CDR3 spans 18 residues. TCRdb fed the RT-PCR reads into MiXCR, producing one record per CDR3 protein. The table has some 500,000 distinct CDR3 sequences, about 25% seen once. The TCR sequence derives from a man between 50 and 59 years old who received an inactivated influenza vaccine. The sequenced sample was CD4+ T cells sorted from PBMCs, obtained roughly 5 days after vaccination. This sequence joins TRBV3-1 and TRBJ2-5, with 13 bases fitting TRBD2. The CDR3 DNA sequence: TGTGCCAGCAGCCAAACCCCAACTAGCGGGAGGGTCCAAGAGACCCAGTACTTC. This sequence encodes CASSQTPTSGRVQETQYF.